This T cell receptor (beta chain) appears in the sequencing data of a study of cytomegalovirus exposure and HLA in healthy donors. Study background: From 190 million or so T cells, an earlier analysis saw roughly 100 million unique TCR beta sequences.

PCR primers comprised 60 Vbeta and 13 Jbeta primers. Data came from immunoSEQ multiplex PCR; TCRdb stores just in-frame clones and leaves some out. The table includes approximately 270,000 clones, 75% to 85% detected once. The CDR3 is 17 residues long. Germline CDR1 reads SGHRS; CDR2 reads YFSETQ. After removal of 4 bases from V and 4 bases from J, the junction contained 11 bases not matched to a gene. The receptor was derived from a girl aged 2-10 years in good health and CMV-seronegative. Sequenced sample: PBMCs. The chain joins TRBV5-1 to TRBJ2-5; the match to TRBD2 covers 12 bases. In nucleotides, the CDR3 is TGCGCCAGCAGCCCAGGAGCTAGCGGGGGGGCTTTAGAGACCCAGTACTTC. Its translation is CASSPGASGGALETQYF.